These T cell receptor beta chains were read from a single sample in a study of blood T cells in healthy people across ages. Using its own MiXCR run on the 5' RACE reads, TCRdb lists one record per CDR3 protein. Seen here are more than 900,000 distinct CDR3 sequences, 20% to 25% observed once, and the top ten hold 0.75%. The sample also formed part of further work on T cells of mothers and their children.

The sample taken for sequencing was blood. All receptors derive from a girl aged 2-9 years in good health. Each CDR3 is given with its conserved first and last residue.

j_call,v_call,cdr3_aa
TRBJ2-5,TRBV29-1,CSVEGDRANQETQYF
TRBJ2-1,TRBV20-1,CSASVQGIYNEQFF
TRBJ1-2,TRBV20-1,CSANRAPIFNYGYTF
NA,TRBV20-1,CSARERAGGNEQFF
TRBJ2-1,TRBV7-9,CASSSLEYNEQFF
TRBJ2-6,TRBV28,CASRGALSSGANVLTF
TRBJ2-5,TRBV27,CASRRDRDVETQYF
TRBJ2-6,TRBV7-8,CASSRARGTGVAGANVLTF
TRBJ1-2,TRBV9,CASSVGLGGTNYGYTF
TRBJ1-6,TRBV7-9,CASSTDSVDSPLHF
TRBJ2-7,TRBV7-6,CASSLYQGPNEQYF
TRBJ1-4,TRBV11-3,CASSTTGEEKLFF
NA,TRBV27,CASGSLTDSSYEQYF
TRBJ1-4,TRBV25-1,CASRGDLNEKLFF
TRBJ2-2,TRBV28,CASSLRGYTGELFF
TRBJ2-7,TRBV29-1,CSVSDYKDEQYF
TRBJ2-5,TRBV27,CASLPRAGAQGLWEETQYF
TRBJ1-2,TRBV23-1,CASSQARDLATLYGYTF
TRBJ2-5,TRBV7-2,CASSSADWPPETQYF
NA,TRBV14,CASTRGPAYEQYF
TRBJ2-5,TRBV6-2/TRBV6-3,CASRRQGGSETQYF
TRBJ2-5,TRBV20-1,CSAPGGTQETQYF
TRBJ2-1,TRBV6-6,CASSAGGGSYNEQFF
TRBJ1-5,TRBV12-3/TRBV12-4,CASSRGQGAQRNQPQHF
TRBJ2-5,TRBV27,CASSHRTSGRGPETQYF
TRBJ2-7,TRBV15,CATSRGVSSYEQYF
TRBJ2-1,TRBV15,CATSRDTSSAYNEQFF
TRBJ2-5,TRBV7-2,CASSLGGDRGLETQYF
TRBJ2-5,TRBV20-1,CSARRTGRAGETQYF
TRBJ2-5,TRBV2,CASSAGTETQYF
TRBJ2-1,TRBV7-8,CASSLGRGQGGEQFF
TRBJ2-7,TRBV7-2,CASTPTPGSSYEQYF
TRBJ2-3,TRBV6-5,CASSTSLAGGTDTQYF
NA,TRBV20-1,CSARPGRGVYEQYF
TRBJ2-1,TRBV6-1,CAHFNPGLAGDNEQFF
TRBJ2-7,TRBV29-1,CSVESHPYEQYF
TRBJ2-3,TRBV6-5,CASSYPLLAGGITDTQYF
TRBJ2-1,TRBV29-1,CSVSGTGGPTDSYNEQFF
TRBJ1-6,TRBV29-1,CSVREGWNSPLHF
TRBJ2-3,TRBV20-1,CSACYLAGPTDTQYF
TRBJ2-3,TRBV12-3/TRBV12-4,CASSSASTGVEYF
TRBJ2-3,TRBV7-8,CASSLPDTGDEGDTQYF
TRBJ2-1,TRBV7-8,CASSLSIYEQFF
TRBJ2-1,TRBV5-4,CASSSGLVGYNEQFF
TRBJ1-1,TRBV12-3/TRBV12-4,CTSSLVREAFF
TRBJ2-7,TRBV5-8,CASSQTGTDYEQYF
TRBJ2-5,TRBV7-6,CASSTSTPRETQYF
TRBJ2-7,TRBV20-1,CSAPPPGLPYEQYF
TRBJ2-3,TRBV6-4,CASSAGFADTQYF
TRBJ1-1,TRBV9,CASSPLGTGTEAFF